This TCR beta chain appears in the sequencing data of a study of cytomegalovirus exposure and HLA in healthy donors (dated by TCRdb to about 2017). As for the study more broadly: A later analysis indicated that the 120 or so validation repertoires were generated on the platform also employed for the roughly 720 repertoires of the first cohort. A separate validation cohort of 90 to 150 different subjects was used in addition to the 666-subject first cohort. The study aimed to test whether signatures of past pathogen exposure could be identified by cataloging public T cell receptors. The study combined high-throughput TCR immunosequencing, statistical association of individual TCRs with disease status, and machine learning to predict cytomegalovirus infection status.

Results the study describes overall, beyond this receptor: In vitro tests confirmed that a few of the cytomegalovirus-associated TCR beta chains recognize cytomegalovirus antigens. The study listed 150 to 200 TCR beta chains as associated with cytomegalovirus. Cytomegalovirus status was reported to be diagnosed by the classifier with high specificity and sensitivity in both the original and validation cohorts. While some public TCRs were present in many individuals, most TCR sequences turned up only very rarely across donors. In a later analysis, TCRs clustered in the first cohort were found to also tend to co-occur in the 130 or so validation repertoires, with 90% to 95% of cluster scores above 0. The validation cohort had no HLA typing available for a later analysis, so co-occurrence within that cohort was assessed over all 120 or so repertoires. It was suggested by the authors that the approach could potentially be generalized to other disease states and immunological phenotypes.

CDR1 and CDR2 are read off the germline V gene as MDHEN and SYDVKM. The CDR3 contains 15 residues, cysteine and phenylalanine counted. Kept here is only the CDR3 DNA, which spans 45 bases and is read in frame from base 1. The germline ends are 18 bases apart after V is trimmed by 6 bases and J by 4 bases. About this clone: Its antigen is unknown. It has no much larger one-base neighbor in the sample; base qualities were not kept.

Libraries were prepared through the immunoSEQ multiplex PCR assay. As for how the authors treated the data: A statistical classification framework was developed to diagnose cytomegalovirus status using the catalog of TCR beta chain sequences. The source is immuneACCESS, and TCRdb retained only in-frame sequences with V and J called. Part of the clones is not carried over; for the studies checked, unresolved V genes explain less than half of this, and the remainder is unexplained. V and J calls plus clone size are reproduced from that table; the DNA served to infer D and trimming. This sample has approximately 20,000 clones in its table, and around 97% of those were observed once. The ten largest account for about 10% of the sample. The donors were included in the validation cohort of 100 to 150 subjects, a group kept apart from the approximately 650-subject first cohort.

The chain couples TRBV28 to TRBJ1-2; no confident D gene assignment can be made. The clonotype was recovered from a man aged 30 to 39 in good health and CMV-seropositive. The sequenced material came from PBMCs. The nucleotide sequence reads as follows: TGTGCCAGCAGCATCTCGTCAGGCCGCTTCTATGGCTACACCTTC. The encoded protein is CASSISSGRFYGYTF.